These 21 T cell receptor beta chains were sequenced from one sample in a study of cytomegalovirus exposure and HLA in healthy donors. PCR used 60 Vbeta primers and 13 Jbeta primers. Some clones are missing from TCRdb's copy, which holds only in-frame ones; the method was immunoSEQ multiplex PCR. The repertoire holds about 160,000 clones, approximately 81% seen once, with approximately 1.9% in the top ten. Input material: PBMCs. The receptors shown here come from a man aged 18 to 30 in good health and CMV-seronegative.

The V and J genes are TRBV27 and TRBJ2-1, with a tentative D call TRBD2 (5 bases). Germline V gene sequence: CDR1 MNHEY, CDR2 SMNVEV (reference sequence). V lost 3 bases to trimming and J lost 2 bases, with 14 bases between them. This CDR3 has 16 amino acids. The CDR3 DNA follows: TGTGCCAGCAGTTTGTGGGTGGAGCGGACCTACAATGAGCAGTTCTTC. Encoded protein: CASSLWVERTYNEQFF.

The chain's CDR3 is CASSEGRIYYGYTF. The DNA for the CDR3 is TGTGCCAGCAGTGAGGGCAGGATTTACTATGGCTACACCTTC. The V gene is TRBV2, the J gene TRBJ1-2; D is unresolved. Per germline, CDR1 SNHLY and CDR2 FYNNEI. The length of the CDR3 is 14 residues. Deletions cut 3 bases from V and 3 bases from J, with 11 bases between.

CDR3 sequence (DNA): TGTGCCAGCAGTGAAAGGCAGGGGGTATATGGTGAGCAGTTCTTC. Translated, it gives CASSERQGVYGEQFF. The chain links TRBV6-1 to TRBJ2-1, with 7 bases fitting TRBD1. Germline V gives CDR1 MNHNS, CDR2 SASEGT. CDR3 size: 15 residues. With V trimmed by 2 bases and J by 9 bases, 10 bases remained unmatched.

This clone was seen a handful of times. The chain has TRBV13 and TRBJ2-5; tentative D call: TRBD1 (5 bases). The V gene lost 4 bases and the J gene lost 2 bases, with 8 bases spanning the gap. The CDR3 is made up of 13 amino acids. CDR1 is PRHDT and CDR2 is FYEKMQ in the germline V gene (reference sequence). The CDR3 DNA follows: TGTGCCAGCAGCTCCCGGACACAAGAGACCCAGTACTTC. Residues: CASSSRTQETQYF.

The rearrangement uses TRBV11-2 and TRBJ2-5, with 7 bases that match TRBD1. Near its end, the DNA agrees better with TRBJ2-7, so the J call may be wrong. CDR1 and CDR2 from the germline V gene are SGHAT and FQNNGV. This CDR3 has 15 residues. For the CDR3, the DNA is TGTGCCAGCAGCTCACCCCCGGACAGGTCCCACGAGCAGTACTTC. It translates to CASSSPPDRSHEQYF.

This clone was counted a single time. J is TRBJ1-6 and V is TRBV7-2; 7 bases fit TRBD1. Germline-derived CDR1 and CDR2 are SGHTA and FQGNSA. This CDR3 is 15 amino acids long. V was pared by 3 bases and J by 7 bases, with 6 bases of the junction left unmatched. CDR3 nucleotide sequence: TGTGCCAGCAGCTTTCAGGACAGGCAGAATTCACCCCTCCACTTT. Translated, it gives CASSFQDRQNSPLHF.

A note on this clone: One junction end disagrees with the germline gene, perhaps due to a read error. The rearrangement joins TRBV29-1 to TRBJ2-1, with 13 positions matching TRBD2. This CDR3 comprises 14 residues. Germline V gene lookup returns CDR1 SQVTM and CDR2 ANQGSEA. Here the CDR3 DNA reads TGCAGCGTCGAAGGACTAGCGGGAGAGGATGAGCAGTTCTTC. Its protein product is CSVEGLAGEDEQFF.

V gene TRBV4-1 combines with J gene TRBJ2-2; 10 nucleotides line up with TRBD2. Germline V gene sequence: CDR1 MGHRA, CDR2 YSYEKL. V trimming: 3 bases; J trimming: 1 base; junction bases outside the gene matches: 2. This CDR3 region has 16 residues. The CDR3 DNA follows: TGCGCCAGCAGCCAGATAGCGGGAGGGAACACCGGGGAGCTGTTTTTT. Translated: CASSQIAGGNTGELFF.

The sample holds a few counts of this clone. This rearrangement joins TRBV9 to TRBJ2-3; 7 nucleotides match TRBD1. The J segment lost 0 bases and the V segment lost 2 bases, leaving 3 bases of the junction unmatched. This CDR3 spans 15 amino acids. From germline, CDR1 is SGDLS and CDR2 YYNGEE. The CDR3 DNA reads as TGTGCCAGCAGCGTCTCGGGACAGAGCACAGATACGCAGTATTTT. Residues: CASSVSGQSTDTQYF.

This clone showed up just a few times. The chain uses TRBV6-1 and TRBJ1-4; D unresolved. Trimming left V 2 bases short and J 6 bases short, with 10 bases between. The CDR3 contains 14 residues. Germline assignment: CDR1 MNHNS and CDR2 SASEGT. CDR3 bases: TGTGCCAGCAGTGAAAGCCGTGTGTATGAAAAACTGTTTTTT. This gives the protein CASSESRVYEKLFF.

The V and J genes are TRBV27 and TRBJ1-4; a possible D gene is TRBD1 (6 bases). The ends were cut back, 6 bases at V and 6 bases at J, with 23 bases in the middle. The germline CDR1 and CDR2 sequences are MNHEY and SMNVEV (reference sequence). The CDR3 length is 17 residues. In DNA form, the CDR3 reads TGTGCCAGCAGCCCAGGACAGACCCAACGTCTCGATGAAAAACTGTTTTTT. Encoded protein: CASSPGQTQRLDEKLFF.

This chain joins TRBV7-2 and TRBJ2-5; possibly TRBD2 for D (6 bases). Germline loops: CDR1 SGHTA, CDR2 FQGNSA. Trimming shortened V by 5 bases and J by 5 bases, and 18 bases separated the two germline ends. The CDR3 has 15 residues. This CDR3 is CASSRSGERRETQYF. CDR3 in DNA: TGTGCCAGCAGCCGCTCGGGGGAGCGGCGGGAGACCCAGTACTTC.

This rearrangement joins TRBV6-1 to TRBJ2-5; TRBD1 agrees at 8 bases. The closer fit of TRBJ2-7 to the DNA end suggests the J call may be wrong. The CDR3 is 15 residues long. Germline V gene sequence: CDR1 MNHNS, CDR2 SASEGT. Here the CDR3 reads CASSEAPGTGYEQYF. CDR3 DNA sequence: TGTGCCAGCAGTGAAGCCCCGGGGACAGGATACGAGCAGTACTTC.

The V call is TRBV4-1, the J call TRBJ2-3; TRBD1 aligns across 7 bases. Germline assignment: CDR1 MGHRA and CDR2 YSYEKL. J gave up 0 bases and V 1 base, and 10 bases lay outside the gene matches. The CDR3 is 18 amino acids. The CDR3 loop is CASSQGQGFTPSTDTQYF. Written as DNA, the CDR3 is TGCGCCAGCAGCCAAGGACAGGGATTTACACCTAGCACAGATACGCAGTATTTT.

This clone was observed a few times. J is TRBJ1-6 and V is TRBV5-5; D might be TRBD1 (6 bases). The germline CDR1 and CDR2 sequences are SGHKS and YYEKEE (reference sequence). This CDR3 is built from 15 residues. Trimming removed 0 bases at V and 9 bases at J, with 13 bases between. The CDR3 reads CASSLEGQSSSPLHF. For the CDR3, the DNA is TGTGCCAGCAGCTTGGAAGGACAGAGCAGTTCACCCCTCCACTTT.

The chain joins TRBV27 to TRBJ1-2; 7 bases are shared with TRBD1. Looked up from germline, CDR1 is MNHEY and CDR2 is SMNVEV (reference sequence). The V segment lost 5 bases and the J segment 6 bases; nucleotides outside the gene matches: 12. The length of the CDR3 is 15 residues. This CDR3 is CASSIAHQQGNGYTF. The CDR3, as DNA: TGTGCCAGCAGTATCGCTCACCAACAGGGGAATGGCTACACCTTC.

The chain carries TRBV25-1 and TRBJ2-7, with D perhaps matching TRBD1 (7 bases). Deletions cut 1 base from V and 5 bases from J, with 21 bases between. Germline CDR1 is MGHDK and CDR2 is SYGVNS. The CDR3 length is 17 residues. The CDR3 here is CASSESRGVLGGDEQYF. DNA for the CDR3: TGTGCCAGCAGTGAATCCAGGGGGGTCCTGGGGGGTGACGAGCAGTACTTC.

This clone has just one count. The V and J genes are TRBV7-2 and TRBJ2-4; 10 bases match TRBD1. The germline gives CDR1 SGHTA, CDR2 FQGNSA. The CDR3 is 14 residues long. V dropped 5 bases and J dropped 8; count of bases not matched to a gene: 6. This chain's CDR3 is CASSPDRGRDIQYF. The CDR3 nucleotides are TGTGCCAGCAGCCCAGACAGGGGGCGGGACATTCAGTACTTC.

The CDR3: CASSLEGVYNEQFF. For the CDR3, the DNA is TGCGCCAGCAGCTTGGAAGGGGTCTACAATGAGCAGTTCTTC. This chain connects TRBV5-1 to TRBJ2-1, with a weak D call TRBD1 (5 bases). Germline CDR1 SGHRS, CDR2 YFSETQ. Trimming pared 0 bases from V and 3 bases from J, leaving 7 bases between. The CDR3 is made up of 14 amino acids.

V usage is TRBV7-2 and J usage is TRBJ1-4; 7 nucleotides match TRBD1. The ends lost 7 bases at V and 4 bases at J; junction bases unmatched: 6. Germline V CDR1 and CDR2: SGHTA, FQGNSA. This CDR3 region has 14 residues. Here the CDR3 reads CASKAGDSNEKLFF. In DNA form, the CDR3 reads TGTGCCAGCAAGGCTGGGGACAGTAATGAAAAACTGTTTTTT.

The chain employs TRBV2 and TRBJ2-1; D is possibly TRBD2 (7 bases). The CDR3 sequence is 13 residues long. Germline-derived CDR1 and CDR2 are SNHLY and FYNNEI. V was cut by 8 bases and J by 7 bases, with 15 bases left in between. The CDR3, as DNA: TGTGCCAGCTACCCGGGGGGCTGGAATGAGCAGTTCTTC. This gives the protein CASYPGGWNEQFF. The variable domain in full, with the rest retrieved from reference TRBV2 and TRBJ2-1, is EPEVTQTPSHQVTQMGQEVILRCVPISNHLYFYWYRQILGQKVEFLVSFYNNEISEKSEIFDDQFSVERPDGSNFTLKIRSTKLEDSAMYFCASYPGGWNEQFFGPGTRLTVL.